This record looks at one T cell receptor (beta chain) sequence and its context. These data come from a study of blood T cell repertoires in COVID-19. Losses at the gene ends were 6 bases for V and 4 bases for J; bases not matched to a gene: 2. This CDR3 contains 12 residues. Germline V lookup: CDR1 MNHNY, CDR2 SVGAGI (reference sequence). The data were produced by immunoSEQ multiplex PCR, yet TCRdb's version contains in-frame clones alone and is incomplete. The profile shows around 440,000 clones, approximately 90% of them singletons. Sequencing was done on a sample of peripheral blood. The sequence was collected from a woman in her 50s with COVID-19, enrolled during active disease. The gene calls are TRBV6-6 and TRBJ2-7; the match to TRBD1 covers 8 bases. The CDR3 DNA follows: TGTGCCAGCAGCGGACAGGGATACGAGCAGTACTTC. Its protein product is CASSGQGYEQYF.